Listed here are 15 T cell receptor beta chains from one sample, sequenced in a study of vaccination effects on CD4 cells after COVID-19 (dated by TCRdb to between 2021 and 2024). Their antigen targets remain unknown. After roughly 11 days of culture, CD4+ T cells were isolated with the EasySep CD4+ T cell isolation kit. Each participant received two doses of an mRNA SARS-CoV-2 vaccine, either BNT162b2 or mRNA-1273. The library came from the immunoSEQ multiplex PCR assay. TCRdb took over this immuneACCESS table, retaining in-frame rearrangements with V and J assigned. Such tables are incomplete; in checked studies, under half of the missing clones stem from an unresolved V gene, and the remainder is unexplained. This sample lists tens of thousands of clones; about 78% were detected once. Around 4% of the sample belongs to the ten largest clones. Sample: CD4+ T cells from PBMCs cultured without peptide, taken after COVID-19 vaccination. The receptor set was obtained from a human donor who received a COVID-19 vaccine.

V usage is TRBV4-2 and J usage is TRBJ1-1, with D hard to call. Per germline, CDR1 LGHNA and CDR2 YNFKEQ. With 1 base removed from V and 1 base from J, the gap between germline ends came to 13 bases. There are 16 residues in the CDR3. CDR3 in amino acids: CASSQVIGRANTEAFF. CDR3 DNA sequence: TGTGCCAGCAGCCAAGTAATAGGTCGGGCGAACACTGAAGCTTTCTTT.

V and J are TRBV7-9 and TRBJ2-7; 9 bases line up with TRBD1. Germline V gene sequence: CDR1 SEHNR, CDR2 FQNEAQ (reference sequence). CDR3 length equals 15 residues. J was trimmed by 2 bases and V by 5 bases; bases with no gene match: 7. The CDR3 nucleotides are TGTGCCAGCAGCAAAGGGACAGGGTTTACCTACGAGCAGTACTTC. It yields the protein CASSKGTGFTYEQYF.

The chain links TRBV18 to TRBJ1-1; the D gene is possibly TRBD1 (5 bases). The CDR3 contains 14 residues. Germline V lookup: CDR1 KGHSH, CDR2 LQKENI. Trimming removed 5 bases at V and 0 bases at J, with 10 bases between. CDR3 nucleotide sequence: TGTGCCAGCTCAGCGGGACGCGTGAACACTGAAGCTTTCTTT. This translates into CASSAGRVNTEAFF.

The chain recombines TRBV10-3 with TRBJ1-1; D possibly corresponds to TRBD1 (5 bases). The CDR3 length is 13 residues. Trimming pared 0 bases from V and 10 bases from J, leaving 12 bases between. Germline CDR1 is ENHRY and CDR2 is SYGVKD. The CDR3 coding sequence is TGTGCCATCAGTGAGTCGTCGGGACTAGTAGCTTTCTTT. This translates into CAISESSGLVAFF.

The chain recombines TRBV5-5 with TRBJ2-7; D not certain. Trimming removed 4 bases from V and 4 bases from J, with 12 bases in between. The length of the CDR3 is 13 residues. Per the germline V gene, CDR1 is SGHKS and CDR2 is YYEKEE (reference sequence). DNA for the CDR3: TGTGCCAGCAGCCGCCACATTCCATACGAGCAGTACTTC. This sequence encodes CASSRHIPYEQYF.

V and J are TRBV25-1 and TRBJ1-2, with 7 nucleotides matching TRBD1. This CDR3 has 15 residues. The germline V gene has CDR1 MGHDK and CDR2 SYGVNS. V gave up 4 bases and J gave up 3 bases; unmatched junction bases: 8. This CDR3 is CASSATGTDYYGYTF. The CDR3 DNA is TGTGCCAGCAGTGCGACAGGGACAGACTACTATGGCTACACCTTC.

The V call is TRBV7-9, the J call TRBJ2-2; D is unresolved. Trimming cost V 1 base and J 1 base, with 4 bases left between them. Looked up from germline, CDR1 is SEHNR and CDR2 is FQNEAQ (reference sequence). The CDR3 spans 14 residues. The chain's CDR3 is CASSLGQNTGELFF. The CDR3, as DNA: TGTGCCAGCAGCTTAGGACAGAACACCGGGGAGCTGTTTTTT. Full variable domain (remainder filled in from reference TRBV7-9 and TRBJ2-2): DTGVSQNPRHKITKRGQNVTFRCDPISEHNRLYWYRQTLGQGPEFLTYFQNEAQLEKSRLLSDRFSAERPKGSFSTLEIQRTEQGDSAMYLCASSLGQNTGELFFGEGSRLTVL.

V and J are TRBV3-1 (or the pseudogene TRBV3-2) and TRBJ1-5, with a possible D match to TRBD1 (5 bases). Trimming took 5 bases from V and 1 from J, leaving 15 bases between them. The CDR3 has 16 residues. CDR1 is LGHDT and CDR2 is YNNKEL in the germline V gene (reference sequence). CDR3 nucleotides: TGTGCCAGCAGCTCCGGGACGGGGGGGAGCAATCAGCCCCAGCATTTT. It encodes CASSSGTGGSNQPQHF.

The chain links TRBV12-3 or TRBV12-4 to TRBJ1-1; D is unclear. There are 13 residues in the CDR3. Trimming stripped 2 bases from V and 1 base from J, with 5 bases between. CDR3 sequence reads: CASSLSGNTEAFF. DNA for the CDR3: TGTGCCAGCAGTTTATCTGGGAACACTGAAGCTTTCTTT.

The chain uses TRBV5-6 and TRBJ2-3; 7 positions agree with TRBD1. CDR1 is SGHDT and CDR2 is YYEEEE in the germline V gene. The CDR3 has 16 residues. Trimming removed 2 bases from V and 4 bases from J; junction bases left unmatched: 10. CDR3 DNA: TGTGCCAGCAGCTTTGGCCCCGGAAGGGGGCCAGATACGCAGTATTTT. It is translated as CASSFGPGRGPDTQYF.

This clone has a handful of counts. The J gene is TRBJ1-2, the V gene TRBV20-1; the D gene is possibly TRBD1 (5 bases). This CDR3 spans 13 amino acids. Per germline, CDR1 DFQATT and CDR2 SNEGSKA (reference sequence). Trimming cost V 3 bases and J 6 bases, with 14 bases left between them. CDR3 amino acids: CSASEDRSNGYTF. DNA of the CDR3: TGCAGTGCTAGTGAAGACAGATCTAATGGCTACACCTTC.

The chain employs TRBV2 and TRBJ2-1; D might be TRBD1 or TRBD2, each matching 5 bases. The CDR3 loop spans 13 amino acids. In germline, CDR1 is SNHLY, CDR2 FYNNEI. The V and J ends lost 8 bases and 2 bases respectively, with 10 bases between them. Here the CDR3 DNA reads TGTGCCAGCGACCGGGACCCCTACAATGAGCAGTTCTTC. It encodes CASDRDPYNEQFF. The whole variable domain, filled in from reference TRBV2 and TRBJ2-1, reads EPEVTQTPSHQVTQMGQEVILRCVPISNHLYFYWYRQILGQKVEFLVSFYNNEISEKSEIFDDQFSVERPDGSNFTLKIRSTKLEDSAMYFCASDRDPYNEQFFGPGTRLTVL.

The chain uses TRBV6-5 and TRBJ2-1; D is unresolved. Germline CDR1 is MNHEY and CDR2 is SVGAGI. Trimming took off 5 bases at V and 4 bases at J, with 3 bases between the two ends. The CDR3 sequence is 11 residues long. CDR3: CASSRYNEQFF. CDR3 coding DNA: TGTGCCAGCAGTAGGTACAATGAGCAGTTCTTC.

The rearrangement links TRBV7-9 to TRBJ1-3, with D unresolved. V lost 3 bases, J lost 0 bases, and 9 bases lay in between. CDR1 and CDR2 from the germline V gene are SEHNR and FQNEAQ (reference sequence). This CDR3 is built from 15 residues. The CDR3 DNA sequence: TGTGCCAGCAGCTTGGACTGGGACTCTGGAAACACCATATATTTT. Translated, it gives CASSLDWDSGNTIYF. The variable domain in full, with the rest retrieved from reference TRBV7-9 and TRBJ1-3, is DTGVSQNPRHKITKRGQNVTFRCDPISEHNRLYWYRQTLGQGPEFLTYFQNEAQLEKSRLLSDRFSAERPKGSFSTLEIQRTEQGDSAMYLCASSLDWDSGNTIYFGEGSWLTVV.

V usage is TRBV19 and J usage is TRBJ2-2; 8 bases line up with TRBD2. The germline V gene has CDR1 LNHDA and CDR2 SQIVND (reference sequence). V was clipped by 9 bases and J by 0 bases; unmatched bases: 6. The CDR3 consists of 15 residues. CDR3 amino acids: CASKIAGSNTGELFF. CDR3 DNA sequence: TGTGCCAGCAAAATAGCGGGGTCGAACACCGGGGAGCTGTTTTTT.